This T cell receptor beta chain was retrieved from a study of blood T cell repertoires in COVID-19. Clones were sequenced by immunoSEQ multiplex PCR, and TCRdb holds only the in-frame ones, with some missing. The sample records some 100,000 clones, 89% being singletons. The sequence was obtained from a woman aged 65 to 85 with acute or convalescent COVID-19. The sequenced material came from peripheral blood.

CDR3 DNA: TGTGCCAGCCGACGGACAGGGGACGCCGGGGAGCTGTTTTTT. This encodes CASRRTGDAGELFF. This chain joins TRBV2 and TRBJ2-2, with 9 bases aligning to TRBD1. The CDR3 contains 14 residues. CDR1 SNHLY and CDR2 FYNNEI come from the germline V gene. V shed 8 bases and J 6 bases; nucleotides not matched to a gene: 7.